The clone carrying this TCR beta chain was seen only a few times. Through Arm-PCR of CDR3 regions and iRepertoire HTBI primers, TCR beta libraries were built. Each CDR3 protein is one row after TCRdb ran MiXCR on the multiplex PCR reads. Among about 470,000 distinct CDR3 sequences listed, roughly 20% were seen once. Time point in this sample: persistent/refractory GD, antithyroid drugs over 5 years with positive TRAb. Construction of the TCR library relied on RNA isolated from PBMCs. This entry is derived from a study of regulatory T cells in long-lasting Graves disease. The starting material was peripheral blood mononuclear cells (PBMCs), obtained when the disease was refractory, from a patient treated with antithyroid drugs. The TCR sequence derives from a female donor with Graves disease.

The CDR3 spells CASPRDRGYTGELFF. The CDR3 coding sequence is TGTGCCAGCCCACGGGACAGGGGGTACACCGGGGAGCTGTTTTTT. The rearrangement joins TRBV18 to TRBJ2-2; 11 positions agree with TRBD1. V was clipped by 8 bases and J by 3 bases; unmatched bases: 5. The CDR3 is 15 residues long. Germline CDR1 and CDR2: KGHSH and LQKENI. The whole variable domain, remainder taken from reference TRBV18 and TRBJ2-2, is NAGVMQNPRHLVRRRGQEARLRCSPMKGHSHVYWYRQLPEEGLKFMVYLQKENIIDESGMPKERFSAEFPKEGPSILRIQQVVRGDSAAYFCASPRDRGYTGELFFGEGSRLTVL.